Following are 26 T cell receptor beta chains from one sample sequenced in a study of OX40 agonist ivuxolimab in advanced cancers. The method was immunoSEQ multiplex PCR; TCRdb's version includes in-frame clones alone and lacks a portion of them. The data show roughly 74,000 clones, over 80% seen once. This sample comprised CD4+ or CD8+ T cells sorted from blood, obtained in a trial of the OX40 agonist ivuxolimab. Receptor source: an adult with an advanced solid tumor such as melanoma, head and neck, liver or kidney cancer.

This rearrangement joins TRBV11-2 to TRBJ1-2; the match to TRBD1 covers 8 bases. Germline V gene data show CDR1 as SGHAT and CDR2 as FQNNGV. The CDR3 is made up of 14 amino acids. The V and J ends lost 7 bases and 3 bases, in that order; junction bases with no gene match: 7. The CDR3 region has the DNA TGTGCCAGCATCACCTCGACAGGGGACTATGGCTACACCTTC. It codes for CASITSTGDYGYTF.

The chain joins TRBV12-5 to TRBJ1-5; 7 nucleotides line up with TRBD1. The CDR3 is 20 residues long. The junction had 15 bases not matched to a gene; V was cut back by 0 bases and J by 1 base. Per the germline V gene, CDR1 is LGHNT and CDR2 is FRNRAP. The CDR3 protein is CASGLVYPDRMNVSNQPQHF. In DNA, the CDR3 is TGTGCTAGTGGTTTGGTATACCCGGACAGGATGAATGTAAGCAATCAGCCCCAGCATTTT.

The chain is built from TRBV6-1 and TRBJ2-3; 11 nucleotides agree with TRBD2. The CDR3 is made up of 17 amino acids. Looked up from germline, CDR1 is MNHNS and CDR2 is SASEGT. J gave up 1 base and V 1 base, and 4 bases lay outside the gene matches. CDR3 bases: TGTGCCAGCAGTGAAGGGATTAGCGGGGGGGGCACAGATACGCAGTATTTT. The encoded protein is CASSEGISGGGTDTQYF.

This rearrangement joins TRBV6-5 to TRBJ1-2; D remains ambiguous. Germline CDR1 reads MNHEY; CDR2 reads SVGAGI. The length of the CDR3 is 12 residues. Trimming stripped 5 bases from V and 2 bases from J, with 6 bases between. CDR3 nucleotide sequence: TGTGCCAGCAGTAGTGGGAACTATGGCTACACCTTC. Amino acids: CASSSGNYGYTF.

V gene TRBV2 combines with J gene TRBJ2-7; 8 bases line up with TRBD2. This CDR3 comprises 14 residues. Trimming removed 3 bases from V and 7 bases from J; junction bases left unmatched: 8. CDR1 and CDR2 from the germline V gene are SNHLY and FYNNEI. The CDR3 DNA sequence: TGTGCCAGCAGTGATGGCGCGGGGGGATGGGAGCAGTACTTC. It encodes CASSDGAGGWEQYF.

CDR3 residues: CASSLGTSSNEQFF. CDR3 nucleotides: TGTGCCAGCAGCTTAGGGACTAGCTCTAATGAGCAGTTCTTC. This chain connects TRBV11-2 to TRBJ2-1; 8 nucleotides match TRBD2. The CDR3 sequence is 14 residues long. After removal of 1 base from V and 7 bases from J, the junction contained 3 bases not matched to a gene. In germline, CDR1 is SGHAT, CDR2 FQNNGV.

J is TRBJ2-7 and V is TRBV6-5; D gene unclear. The germline V and J ends were trimmed by 2 bases and 0 bases, with 5 bases remaining between them. Germline assignment: CDR1 MNHEY and CDR2 SVGAGI. This CDR3 region has 13 residues. The CDR3 loop reads CASSYSVSYEQYF. For the CDR3, the DNA is TGTGCCAGCAGTTACAGCGTCTCCTACGAGCAGTACTTC.

The chain links TRBV27 to TRBJ2-6, with D hard to call. V was pared by 6 bases and J by 1 base, with 4 bases between. This CDR3 has 13 residues. Germline V CDR1 and CDR2: MNHEY, SMNVEV (reference sequence). The CDR3, as DNA: TGTGCCAGCAGCCTATCTGGGGCCAACGTCCTGACTTTC. The encoded protein is CASSLSGANVLTF.

The V and J genes are TRBV27 and TRBJ2-3, with unresolved D. The ends were cut back, 6 bases at V and 2 bases at J, with 15 bases in the middle. CDR1 and CDR2 from the germline V gene are MNHEY and SMNVEV (reference sequence). This CDR3 contains 15 residues. CDR3 in amino acids: CASRLLNPFTDTQYF. DNA for the CDR3: TGTGCCAGCAGGCTCTTAAACCCTTTCACAGATACGCAGTATTTT.

The J gene is TRBJ1-3, the V gene TRBV27; D is ambiguous. The CDR3 is 13 residues long. Trimming removed 6 bases from V and 4 bases from J, with 10 bases in between. The germline CDR1 and CDR2 sequences are MNHEY and SMNVEV (reference sequence). The chain's CDR3 is CASRPVPGNTIYF. For the CDR3, the DNA is TGTGCCAGCAGGCCGGTTCCCGGAAACACCATATATTTT.

This chain links TRBV19 with TRBJ1-4; possible D gene TRBD1, 5 bases. V lost 3 bases and J 8 bases, leaving 13 bases between the germline ends. Germline V gene sequence: CDR1 LNHDA, CDR2 SQIVND (reference sequence). The CDR3 is 14 amino acids. CDR3 loop: CASSIGAAWEKLFF. The CDR3 DNA is TGTGCCAGTAGTATCGGGGCCGCGTGGGAAAAACTGTTTTTT.

Only one count was recorded for this clone. The chain uses TRBV7-8 and TRBJ2-7; TRBD1 matches at 8 bases. The CDR3 totals 14 residues. With V trimmed by 5 bases and J by 2 bases, 5 bases remained unmatched. Germline V gene lookup returns CDR1 SGHVS and CDR2 FQNEAQ. The CDR3 region has the DNA TGTGCCAGCAGCCCGGACAGGGCCGCCTACGAGCAGTACTTC. Residues: CASSPDRAAYEQYF.

This CDR3 reads CASSRGQGIYEQYF. The CDR3 DNA is TGTGCCAGTAGTAGGGGACAGGGAATCTACGAGCAGTACTTC. J is TRBJ2-7 and V is TRBV19; 9 bases are shared with TRBD1. J gave up 3 bases and V 4 bases, and 4 bases lay outside the gene matches. The CDR3 has 14 amino acids. Germline CDR1 LNHDA, CDR2 SQIVND (reference sequence).

CDR3 loop: CASSLGSGDGDTQYF. The CDR3 region has the DNA TGTGCCAGCAGTTTAGGTAGCGGGGATGGAGATACGCAGTATTTT. V gene TRBV27 combines with J gene TRBJ2-3; 8 bases are shared with TRBD2. The germline V gene has CDR1 MNHEY and CDR2 SMNVEV (reference sequence). The CDR3 loop spans 15 amino acids. V lost 2 bases and J lost 5; bases outside the gene matches: 6.

The DNA for the CDR3 is TGTGCCAGCAGCTCGGCGGTTGGGACTAGCGTATACGAGCAGTACTTC. As protein: CASSSAVGTSVYEQYF. This chain links TRBV5-4 with TRBJ2-7; 10 positions agree with TRBD2. The J segment lost 4 bases and the V segment lost 3 bases, leaving 10 bases of the junction unmatched. The germline gives CDR1 SGHNT, CDR2 YYREEE (reference sequence). The CDR3 is 16 residues long.

V is TRBV2 and J is TRBJ2-3; D assignment may be TRBD1 or TRBD2 (5 bases each). V lost 5 bases and J 0 bases, leaving 6 bases between the germline ends. The CDR3 runs 13 residues. CDR1 and CDR2 from the germline V gene are SNHLY and FYNNEI. The CDR3 here is CASSWGSTDTQYF. The CDR3 DNA reads as TGTGCCAGCAGTTGGGGGAGCACAGATACGCAGTATTTT.

The chain recombines TRBV7-8 with TRBJ1-2; D gene unclear. V lost 1 base and J 0 bases, leaving 9 bases between the germline ends. The CDR3 sequence is 15 residues long. Germline CDR1 and CDR2: SGHVS and FQNEAQ. This CDR3 is CASSLGRLANYGYTF. The CDR3 DNA follows: TGTGCCAGCAGCTTAGGGCGGCTAGCTAACTATGGCTACACCTTC.

This chain links TRBV18 with TRBJ1-5, with 7 bases identical to TRBD1. The ends lost 1 base at V and 5 bases at J; junction bases unmatched: 5. The CDR3 runs to 15 residues. The V gene's germline CDR1 is KGHSH and CDR2 LQKENI. The CDR3 loop reads CASSPRDSFHQPQHF. CDR3 in DNA: TGTGCCAGCTCACCACGGGACAGCTTCCATCAGCCCCAGCATTTT.

The V call is TRBV5-6, the J call TRBJ1-5; D possibly corresponds to TRBD1 (5 bases). The germline gives CDR1 SGHDT, CDR2 YYEEEE. The CDR3 is 12 amino acids. The ends were cut back, 2 bases at V and 7 bases at J, with 7 bases in the middle. CDR3 amino acids: CASSFGGQPQHF. CDR3 nucleotide sequence: TGTGCCAGCAGCTTTGGGGGACAGCCCCAGCATTTT.

The rearrangement joins TRBV7-9 to TRBJ2-5; 9 positions agree with TRBD1. Germline CDR1 is SEHNR and CDR2 is FQNEAQ (reference sequence). There are 15 residues in the CDR3. With 6 bases clipped from V and 4 bases from J, the junction kept 9 bases outside the gene matches. This CDR3 is CASSRPGQGRETQYF. CDR3 DNA: TGTGCCAGCAGTCGCCCGGGACAGGGTAGAGAGACCCAGTACTTC.

The chain links TRBV27 to TRBJ1-2; 8 bases fit TRBD1. Germline V lookup: CDR1 MNHEY, CDR2 SMNVEV (reference sequence). V lost 5 bases, J lost 4 bases, and 6 bases stayed unmatched. The CDR3 is made up of 14 amino acids. CDR3 region: CASSSWTGTYGYTF. The DNA for the CDR3 is TGTGCCAGCAGTAGCTGGACAGGGACCTATGGCTACACCTTC.

This clone was counted a few times. V gene TRBV2 combines with J gene TRBJ1-1; the match to TRBD1 covers 9 bases. The J segment lost 4 bases and the V segment lost 5 bases, leaving 5 bases of the junction unmatched. This CDR3 is 14 amino acids long. Germline V CDR1 and CDR2: SNHLY, FYNNEI. CDR3 amino acids: CASSYRTGATEAFF. CDR3 coding DNA: TGTGCCAGCAGTTATCGGACAGGGGCCACTGAAGCTTTCTTT.

This rearrangement joins TRBV2 to TRBJ1-3, with 9 bases fitting TRBD1. The trim removed 5 bases at V and 4 bases at J, leaving 3 bases unmatched. The CDR3 contains 14 residues. The germline CDR1 and CDR2 sequences are SNHLY and FYNNEI. The DNA for the CDR3 is TGTGCCAGCAGTTGGACAGGGGCGGGAAACACCATATATTTT. This codes for CASSWTGAGNTIYF. Full variable domain (missing parts from reference TRBV2 and TRBJ1-3): EPEVTQTPSHQVTQMGQEVILRCVPISNHLYFYWYRQILGQKVEFLVSFYNNEISEKSEIFDDQFSVERPDGSNFTLKIRSTKLEDSAMYFCASSWTGAGNTIYFGEGSWLTVV.

This clone has only one observation. This sequence joins TRBV5-6 and TRBJ1-1; D is uncertain. Germline lookup yields CDR1 SGHDT and CDR2 YYEEEE. The CDR3 covers 13 residues. Trimming left V 4 bases short and J 3 bases short, with 10 bases between. The CDR3 DNA follows: TGTGCCAGCAGCGCAACGGGGTACACTGAAGCTTTCTTT. Amino acids: CASSATGYTEAFF.

The chain recombines TRBV6-1 with TRBJ2-5; D is unresolved. This CDR3 has 13 amino acids. V was shortened by 6 bases and J by 7 bases, with 15 bases between the two germline ends. The germline gives CDR1 MNHNS, CDR2 SASEGT. CDR3 nucleotide sequence: TGTGCCAGCAGCCCAGGTGCCCTGTTGACCCAGTACTTC. Amino acids: CASSPGALLTQYF.

V gene TRBV9 combines with J gene TRBJ2-7; TRBD1 matches 10 bases. J was trimmed by 3 bases and V by 5 bases; bases with no gene match: 11. In germline, CDR1 is SGDLS, CDR2 YYNGEE. CDR3 length: 16 residues. The CDR3 loop reads CASSRQGAREFYEQYF. CDR3 nucleotide sequence: TGTGCCAGCAGTCGACAGGGGGCCCGGGAGTTCTACGAGCAGTACTTC.